The 9 T cell receptor beta chains below all came from one sample that was sequenced in a study of CDR3 diversity in severe acne. TCRdb fed the PCR reads into MiXCR, producing one record per CDR3 protein. The table has about 100,000 distinct CDR3 sequences, roughly 51% seen once; the top ten hold about an eighth. The specimen was blood. These receptors were taken from a male donor with acne.

This clonotype was seen many times. V and J are TRBV9 and TRBJ1-1; tentatively, D is TRBD1 (6 bases). The CDR3 runs to 15 residues. Trimming took 3 bases from V and 5 from J, leaving 17 bases between them. Per germline, CDR1 SGDLS and CDR2 YYNGEE. CDR3 bases: TGTGCCAGCAGCGGCGTAGGACAGACGGGAACTGAAGCTTTCTTT. Its translation: CASSGVGQTGTEAFF.

This clonotype showed up just a few times. A clone one base away is much larger, so this may be a read error. The chain combines TRBV7-9 with TRBJ2-7; D gene ambiguous. This CDR3 is 11 amino acids long. Germline CDR1 SEHNR, CDR2 FQNEAQ (reference sequence). Trimming shortened V by 10 bases and J by 6 bases, and 13 bases separated the two germline ends. The CDR3: CAIPMTSEQYF. DNA for the CDR3: TGTGCCATCCCGATGACTTCCGAGCAGTACTTC.

The rearrangement links TRBV19 to TRBJ1-1, with D unresolved. CDR1 is LNHDA and CDR2 is SQIVND in the germline V gene (reference sequence). Trimming took 6 bases from V and 7 from J, leaving 12 bases between them. The CDR3 spans 12 residues. The CDR3 loop reads CASSLGRFEAFF. CDR3 in DNA: TGTGCCAGTAGCCTCGGACGGTTTGAAGCTTTCTTT.

This clonotype appeared once. The chain links TRBV25-1 to TRBJ1-4, with D tentatively TRBD1 (5 bases). The CDR3 totals 17 residues. V shed 6 bases and J shed 8 bases, with 25 bases lying between them. Germline V gives CDR1 MGHDK, CDR2 SYGVNS. CDR3 region: CASSLAKNAGRGEKLFF. CDR3 nucleotide sequence: TGTGCCAGCAGCTTGGCGAAGAACGCGGGGCGCGGGGAAAAACTGTTTTTT.

J is TRBJ1-4 and V is TRBV6-2 or TRBV6-3; no clear D. V lost 8 bases and J 2 bases, leaving 12 bases between the germline ends. The CDR3 is 14 residues long. Germline CDR1 and CDR2: MNHEY and SVGEGT. CDR3 DNA sequence: TGTGCCAGCCGTAAAGAGGGTACTAATGAAAAACTGTTTTTT. Translation gives CASRKEGTNEKLFF.

About this clonotype: One base away lies a much larger clone, so this may be a sequencing read error. This chain links TRBV6-2 or TRBV6-3 with TRBJ1-2; D not certain. This CDR3 comprises 16 residues. Germline CDR1 is MNHEY and CDR2 is SVGEGT. The CDR3 loop reads CASSVSSAEGTYGYAF. The CDR3 nucleotides read TGTGCCAGCAGCGTAAGTAGTGCGGAGGGCACCTATGGCTACGCCTTC.

At least ten counts were recorded for this clonotype. This chain uses TRBV5-1 with TRBJ1-3; 7 bases line up with TRBD1. CDR1 and CDR2 (germline): SGHRS, YFSETQ. The CDR3 extends over 15 amino acids. With 7 bases clipped from V and 0 bases from J, the junction kept 7 bases outside the gene matches. The CDR3 loop reads CASQGQPNSGNTIYF. CDR3 coding DNA: TGCGCCAGCCAGGGACAGCCAAACTCTGGAAACACCATATATTTT.

This clonotype turned up a few times. This chain connects TRBV28 to TRBJ2-7; 12 nucleotides match TRBD1. This CDR3 comprises 15 residues. Per germline, CDR1 MDHEN and CDR2 SYDVKM. After removal of 6 bases from V and 2 bases from J, the junction contained 5 bases not matched to a gene. CDR3 coding DNA: TGTGCCAGCAGGACCGGGACAGGGGGCGCCTACGAGCAGTACTTC. Translation gives CASRTGTGGAYEQYF. The full variable domain, with the rest looked up from reference TRBV28 and TRBJ2-7, is DVKVTQSSRYLVKRTGEKVFLECVQDMDHENMFWYRQDPGLGLRLIYFSYDVKMKEKGDIPEGYSVSREKKERFSLILESASTNQTSMYLCASRTGTGGAYEQYFGPGTRLTVT.

The rearrangement uses TRBV24-1 and TRBJ2-1; D uncertain. Germline-derived CDR1 and CDR2 are KGHDR and SFDVKD. The CDR3 totals 12 residues. Deletions cut 4 bases from V and 8 bases from J, with 8 bases between. CDR3 sequence (DNA): TGTGCCACCAGTGACCTGAATGATGAGCAGTTCTTC. It codes for CATSDLNDEQFF.